The T cell receptor beta chain under discussion was sequenced for a study of blood T cells in healthy people across ages. Study in general: Researchers report that template switching captured about one barcoded beta molecule per two T cells.

This clonotype showed up just once. The antigen is unknown. CDR1 SEHNR and CDR2 FQNEAQ come from the germline V gene (reference sequence). Trimming stripped 5 bases from V and 10 bases from J, with 17 bases between. The CDR3 extends over 14 amino acids. It was with a sample-barcoded 5' primer and a J-beta primer mix that a second PCR of roughly 6 to 12 cycles was run. TCRdb re-analysed the 5' RACE reads in MiXCR, keeping a single row per CDR3 protein. This sample has about a million distinct CDR3 sequences; roughly 51% occur once, and the top ten carry over 20%. In each sample, at least 7 million PBMCs were isolated. Extraction of total RNA produced a minimum of 5.5 micrograms from each sample. General study findings and limits: Across the age range, TCR beta diversity per million T cells fell in a roughly linear way.

This clonotype was obtained from a woman aged 55 to 70 in good health. The V call is TRBV7-9, the J call TRBJ1-4; D unresolved. The source material was blood. Written as DNA, the CDR3 is TGTGCCAGCAGCCCGGGCCACTCCGCAGGAAAACTGTTTTTT. Translated: CASSPGHSAGKLFF.